This T cell receptor (beta chain) stems from a study of blood T cells in healthy people across ages. The CDR3 covers 15 residues. The V end lost 1 base, the J end lost 4 bases, and 13 bases lay between the germline ends. CDR1 and CDR2 (germline): LGHNA, YSLEER. The donors, healthy Caucasians from Russia, were aged roughly 6 to 90. The use of a sample-barcoded 5' primer and a J-beta primer mix characterized a second PCR of roughly 6 to 11 cycles. TCRdb ran MiXCR on the 5' RACE reads and lists one entry per CDR3 protein. The sample lists 950,000 to 1,200,000 distinct CDR3 sequences, 30% to 40% occurring once.

The material sequenced was blood. V is TRBV4-3 and J is TRBJ1-1; D possibly corresponds to TRBD1 (5 bases). The TCR sequence derives from a man aged 18 to 30 in good health. The chain's CDR3 is CASSQVKGLSTEAFF. CDR3 DNA sequence: TGCGCCAGCAGCCAAGTCAAGGGGTTGAGCACTGAAGCTTTCTTT.